Below are 30 T cell receptor beta chains sequenced from a single sample in a study of T cells after posttransplantation cyclophosphamide. Sequencing used immunoSEQ multiplex PCR; TCRdb keeps in-frame clones, though not all of them. The sample holds tens of thousands of clones, over 85% seen once. Sequenced input: PBMCs. The receptors were sampled from a woman aged 25 to 39 in good health and a related stem cell transplant donor.

V gene TRBV10-3 combines with J gene TRBJ1-5; D is unclear. Trimming shortened V by 10 bases and J by 2 bases, and 18 bases separated the two germline ends. The CDR3 is 15 residues long. The germline gives CDR1 ENHRY, CDR2 SYGVKD. The CDR3 DNA reads TGTGCCAGTATGGTCGGGATGCGGGGCAATCAGCCCCAGCATTTT. As protein: CASMVGMRGNQPQHF.

The rearrangement uses TRBV20-1 and TRBJ1-4; no definite D call. CDR1 is DFQATT, CDR2 SNEGSKA, per germline (reference sequence). The CDR3 runs to 11 residues. The CDR3 DNA reads TGCGCAGTCCGGGGAGACGAAAAACTGTTTTTT. It codes for CAVRGDEKLFF.

This chain joins TRBV18 and TRBJ1-2, with a weak D call TRBD1 (6 bases). The ends were cut back, 6 bases at V and 7 bases at J, with 18 bases in the middle. The CDR3 is 14 residues long. The germline gives CDR1 KGHSH, CDR2 LQKENI. The CDR3 loop is CASSPGEQGGGYTF. The DNA of the CDR3 is TGTGCCAGCTCCCCGGGGGAACAGGGAGGTGGCTACACCTTC.

This chain connects TRBV11-2 to TRBJ1-1, with TRBD1 matching 7 bases. The CDR3 spans 13 residues. Unmatched junction bases numbered 7, after V lost 6 bases and J lost 6 bases. CDR1 is SGHAT, CDR2 FQNNGV, per germline. This chain's CDR3 is CASSYPGGSEAFF. The CDR3 DNA reads TGTGCCAGCAGTTACCCAGGGGGATCTGAAGCTTTCTTT.

V is TRBV6-5 and J is TRBJ2-7; D remains unclear. The germline V gene has CDR1 MNHEY and CDR2 SVGAGI. V lost 0 bases and J lost 0, with 9 bases in between. The CDR3 length is 15 residues. The CDR3 loop is CASSYSSLGSYEQYF. The CDR3 nucleotides are TGTGCCAGCAGTTACTCGAGTCTGGGCTCCTACGAGCAGTACTTC.

This rearrangement joins TRBV18 to TRBJ1-2, with D maybe TRBD1 (6 bases). In germline, CDR1 is KGHSH, CDR2 LQKENI. This CDR3 spans 16 amino acids. V dropped 3 bases and J dropped 2 bases, with 16 bases sitting between them. The CDR3 is CASSPIVGQGNYGYTF. The CDR3 nucleotides read TGTGCCAGCTCACCTATAGTTGGGCAGGGGAACTATGGCTACACCTTC.

The chain links TRBV2 to TRBJ2-5; D uncertain. Germline V gene sequence: CDR1 SNHLY, CDR2 FYNNEI. V was trimmed by 5 bases and J by 2 bases, leaving 3 bases between them. The CDR3 is 11 amino acids. The DNA of the CDR3 is TGTGCCAGCAGTCAGCAAGAGACCCAGTACTTC. This codes for CASSQQETQYF.

This sequence joins TRBV7-2 and TRBJ2-2, with D tentatively TRBD2 (6 bases). V gave up 5 bases and J gave up 7 bases, with 11 bases separating them. This CDR3 is 13 amino acids long. Germline V gives CDR1 SGHTA, CDR2 FQGNSA. In nucleotides, the CDR3 is TGTGCCAGCAGCGGGGGGTGGGGCGGGGAGCTGTTTTTT. Its translation is CASSGGWGGELFF.

The chain uses TRBV2 and TRBJ1-6, with D perhaps matching TRBD1 (6 bases). CDR3 length: 13 amino acids. CDR1 and CDR2 (germline): SNHLY, FYNNEI. V was clipped by 8 bases and J by 6 bases, with 11 bases between them. CDR3 in amino acids: CASRGQGNSPLHF. CDR3 bases: TGTGCCAGCCGGGGGCAGGGTAATTCACCCCTCCACTTT.

This rearrangement joins TRBV7-9 to TRBJ1-2; TRBD1 aligns across 7 bases. The CDR3 contains 15 residues. CDR1 is SEHNR and CDR2 is FQNEAQ in the germline V gene (reference sequence). The J segment lost 4 bases and the V segment lost 1 base, leaving 6 bases of the junction unmatched. The CDR3 sequence is CASSLGGGVGYGYTF. DNA for the CDR3: TGTGCCAGCAGCTTAGGAGGGGGCGTCGGCTATGGCTACACCTTC.

V usage is TRBV23-1 and J usage is TRBJ2-3; 8 bases map to TRBD2. TRBV23-1 counts as an open reading frame of uncertain function. V was pared by 4 bases and J by 0 bases, with 18 bases of the junction left unmatched. CDR3 length: 20 residues. The CDR3 protein is CASSLVAFGPSGPSTDTQYF. For the CDR3, the DNA is TGCGCCAGCAGTCTCGTAGCTTTCGGGCCTAGCGGGCCGAGCACAGATACGCAGTATTTT.

V usage is TRBV4-1 and J usage is TRBJ2-7, with 8 bases fitting TRBD1. From germline, CDR1 is MGHRA and CDR2 YSYEKL. The CDR3 has 15 residues. With 4 bases clipped from V and 3 bases from J, the junction kept 8 bases outside the gene matches. CDR3: CASSLSTGGVYEQYF. CDR3 nucleotide sequence: TGCGCCAGCAGCCTTTCCACAGGGGGTGTCTACGAGCAGTACTTC.

V is TRBV6-4 and J is TRBJ1-2; D is perhaps TRBD1 (5 bases). This CDR3 region has 13 residues. V was pared by 4 bases and J by 1 base, with 7 bases between. Germline CDR1 and CDR2: MRHNA and SNTAGT. The CDR3 loop reads CASSGGDNYGYTF. The CDR3 DNA follows: TGTGCCAGCAGTGGGGGGGATAACTATGGCTACACCTTC.

This chain uses TRBV9 with TRBJ2-3; 8 nucleotides line up with TRBD2. The V gene end was trimmed by 0 bases and the J gene end by 1 base; junction bases not matched to a gene: 4. The CDR3 length is 16 residues. Germline-derived CDR1 and CDR2 are SGDLS and YYNGEE. The chain's CDR3 is CASSVGELAGTDTQYF. DNA of the CDR3: TGTGCCAGCAGCGTAGGGGAACTAGCGGGCACAGATACGCAGTATTTT.

The genes are TRBV7-9 and TRBJ2-7; D remains unclear. V dropped 3 bases and J dropped 0 bases, with 9 bases sitting between them. The CDR3 sequence is 14 residues long. Germline V gene lookup returns CDR1 SEHNR and CDR2 FQNEAQ (reference sequence). The CDR3 region is CASSLVDPSYEQYF. The CDR3 nucleotides are TGTGCCAGCAGCTTGGTAGATCCCTCCTACGAGCAGTACTTC.

The table lists this clone with a count of one. The V call is TRBV10-3, the J call TRBJ2-1; 8 positions agree with TRBD1. V lost 8 bases to trimming and J lost 5 bases; unmatched junction nucleotides: 11. From germline, CDR1 is ENHRY and CDR2 SYGVKD. CDR3 length: 15 amino acids. The CDR3 spells CAISQRGQANNEQFF. CDR3 DNA sequence: TGTGCCATCTCCCAACGGGGACAGGCAAACAATGAGCAGTTCTTC.

V is TRBV5-4 and J is TRBJ2-7; D remains unclear. Trimming took off 4 bases at V and 5 bases at J, with 10 bases between the two ends. The CDR3 sequence is 12 residues long. Per germline, CDR1 SGHNT and CDR2 YYREEE (reference sequence). For the CDR3, the DNA is TGTGCCAGCAGCCTACCTGGAGACGAGCAGTACTTC. Translation: CASSLPGDEQYF.

V usage is TRBV7-9 and J usage is TRBJ1-4; D is perhaps TRBD1 (5 bases). Germline CDR1 reads SEHNR; CDR2 reads FQNEAQ (reference sequence). V was clipped by 2 bases and J by 5 bases, with 15 bases between them. This CDR3 comprises 16 residues. The CDR3 here is CASSLNPGAPNEKLFF. CDR3 in DNA: TGTGCCAGCAGCTTAAATCCCGGGGCCCCCAATGAAAAACTGTTTTTT.

The rearrangement joins TRBV5-6 to TRBJ1-5; D remains unclear. The V gene lost 4 bases and the J gene lost 4 bases, with 9 bases spanning the gap. Germline V gene sequence: CDR1 SGHDT, CDR2 YYEEEE. This CDR3 comprises 13 residues. CDR3 protein: CASSAWTNQPQHF. CDR3 DNA: TGTGCCAGCAGCGCCTGGACTAATCAGCCCCAGCATTTT.

This chain uses TRBV7-8 with TRBJ1-5; D is unresolved. CDR1 and CDR2 from the germline V gene are SGHVS and FQNEAQ. Trimming stripped 1 base from V and 1 base from J, with 8 bases between. The CDR3 loop spans 15 amino acids. The CDR3 coding sequence is TGTGCCAGCAGCTTAGGCCCCCACAGCAATCAGCCCCAGCATTTT. It codes for CASSLGPHSNQPQHF.

The rearrangement links TRBV7-2 to TRBJ2-5; D is unclear. The CDR3 loop spans 14 amino acids. The germline gives CDR1 SGHTA, CDR2 FQGNSA. V dropped 1 base and J dropped 1 base, with 7 bases sitting between them. In DNA form, the CDR3 reads TGTGCCAGCAGCTTAGACCCGGGCCAAGAGACCCAGTACTTC. It yields the protein CASSLDPGQETQYF.

The V and J genes are TRBV4-1 and TRBJ2-2, with 7 bases aligning to TRBD2. This CDR3 comprises 16 residues. The trim removed 4 bases at V and 0 bases at J, leaving 5 bases unmatched. Germline values: CDR1 MGHRA, CDR2 YSYEKL. CDR3 sequence reads: CASSRSGGPNTGELFF. The CDR3 DNA reads TGCGCCAGCAGCCGGTCGGGGGGTCCGAACACCGGGGAGCTGTTTTTT.

This chain uses TRBV9 with TRBJ2-2; D is possibly TRBD1 or TRBD2 (5 bases each). CDR3 length: 15 residues. Looked up from germline, CDR1 is SGDLS and CDR2 is YYNGEE. Trimming left V 0 bases short and J 6 bases short, with 12 bases between. CDR3 region: CASSVVGESAGELFF. The CDR3 nucleotides are TGTGCCAGCAGCGTAGTGGGGGAATCGGCCGGGGAGCTGTTTTTT.

CDR3 region: CASSLARGIAYEQYF. The DNA of the CDR3 is TGTGCCAGCAGCTTAGCGCGCGGGATAGCCTACGAGCAGTACTTC. The V gene is TRBV7-2, the J gene TRBJ2-7; maybe TRBD2 (6 bases). Germline CDR1 is SGHTA and CDR2 is FQGNSA. CDR3 length equals 15 residues. Trimming took 0 bases from V and 2 from J, leaving 11 bases between them.

This rearrangement joins TRBV4-3 to TRBJ1-3; D is possibly TRBD1 (5 bases). CDR3 length: 17 amino acids. The germline V gene encodes CDR1 LGHNA and CDR2 YSLEER. The ends were cut back, 4 bases at V and 0 bases at J, with 16 bases in the middle. For the CDR3, the DNA is TGCGCCAGCAGCCGCCAAACAGGATCGTACTCTGGAAACACCATATATTTT. Translating gives CASSRQTGSYSGNTIYF.

This chain links TRBV4-1 with TRBJ2-7, with D possibly TRBD1 on 6 matching bases. The V gene lost 4 bases and the J gene lost 5 bases, with 12 bases spanning the gap. The germline gives CDR1 MGHRA, CDR2 YSYEKL. CDR3 length: 13 amino acids. CDR3 loop: CASSPRDNDEQYF. CDR3 DNA: TGCGCCAGCAGCCCGAGGGACAACGACGAGCAGTACTTC.

This sequence joins TRBV4-3 and TRBJ1-3, with 7 bases aligning to TRBD1. The CDR3 extends over 15 amino acids. V gave up 4 bases and J gave up 8 bases; unmatched junction bases: 11. CDR1 LGHNA and CDR2 YSLEER come from the germline V gene. CDR3 DNA sequence: TGCGCCAGCAGCCTAAGACAGGGTCAACTAGACACCATATATTTT. It encodes CASSLRQGQLDTIYF.

The rearrangement uses TRBV6-6 and TRBJ2-1; a weak D match, TRBD1 (5 bases). V was pared by 5 bases and J by 5 bases, with 13 bases between. The CDR3 length is 14 residues. From germline, CDR1 is MNHNY and CDR2 SVGAGI (reference sequence). DNA of the CDR3: TGTGCCAGCAGTCAGTCGACAGATAACAATGAGCAGTTCTTC. Translation: CASSQSTDNNEQFF.

This clone is a singleton in its sample. This CDR3 reads CASSEVGQGGNSPLHF. The DNA of the CDR3 is TGTGCCAGTAGTGAGGTGGGGCAGGGTGGGAATTCACCCCTCCACTTT. J is TRBJ1-6 and V is TRBV19, with D possibly TRBD1 on 5 matching bases. The germline gives CDR1 LNHDA, CDR2 SQIVND (reference sequence). This CDR3 comprises 16 residues. V lost 5 bases and J 7 bases, leaving 18 bases between the germline ends.

The chain joins TRBV6-5 to TRBJ1-6; D may be TRBD1 (6 bases). Deletions cut 4 bases from V and 5 bases from J, with 9 bases between. The CDR3 consists of 14 residues. Per the germline V gene, CDR1 is MNHEY and CDR2 is SVGAGI. CDR3 in amino acids: CASSLRGDNSPLHF. The CDR3 bases are TGTGCCAGCAGTTTGAGGGGGGATAATTCACCCCTCCACTTT.